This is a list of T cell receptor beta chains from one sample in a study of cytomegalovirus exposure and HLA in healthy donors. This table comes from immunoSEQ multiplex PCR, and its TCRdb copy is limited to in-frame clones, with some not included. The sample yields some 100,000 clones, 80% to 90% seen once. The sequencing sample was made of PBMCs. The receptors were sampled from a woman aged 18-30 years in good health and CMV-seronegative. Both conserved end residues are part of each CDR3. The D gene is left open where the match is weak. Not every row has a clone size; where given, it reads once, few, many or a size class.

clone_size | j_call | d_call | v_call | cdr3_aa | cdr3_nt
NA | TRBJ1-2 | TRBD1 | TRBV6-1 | CASSLDRVGGYTF | TGTGCCAGCAGTTTGGACAGGGTGGGCGGCTACACCTTC
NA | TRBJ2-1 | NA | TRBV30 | CAWSRPSGRAYNEQFF | TGTGCCTGGAGTCGGCCCAGCGGGCGTGCCTACAATGAGCAGTTCTTC
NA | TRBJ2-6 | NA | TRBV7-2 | CASSFYSGANVLTF | TGTGCCAGCAGCTTCTACTCTGGGGCCAACGTCCTGACTTTC
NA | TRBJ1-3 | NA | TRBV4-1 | CASSQPDREFANTIYF | TGCGCCAGCAGCCAACCCGATCGGGAGTTTGCAAACACCATATATTTT
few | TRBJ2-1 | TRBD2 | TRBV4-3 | CASSQDMTSGGNEQFF | TGCGCCAGCAGCCAAGATATGACTAGCGGGGGTAATGAGCAGTTCTTC
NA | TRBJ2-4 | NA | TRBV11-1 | CASSLDRNIQYF | TGTGCCAGCAGCTTGGACAGAAACATTCAGTACTTC
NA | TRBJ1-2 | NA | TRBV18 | CASSPDRANYGYTF | TGTGCCAGCTCACCCGACAGAGCTAACTATGGCTACACCTTC
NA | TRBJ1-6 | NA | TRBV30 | CAWSVGVPLHF | TGTGCCTGGAGTGTAGGGGTACCCCTCCACTTT
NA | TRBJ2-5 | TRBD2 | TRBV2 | CASSEGGFSGGEETQYF | TGTGCCAGCAGTGAAGGGGGATTTAGCGGGGGGGAAGAGACCCAGTACTTC
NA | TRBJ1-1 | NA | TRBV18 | CASSTELNTEAFF | TGTGCCAGCTCTACTGAGTTGAACACTGAAGCTTTCTTT
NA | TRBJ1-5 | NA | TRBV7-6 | CASSLAPRAGGDQPQHF | TGTGCCAGCAGCTTAGCACCGAGGGCGGGTGGTGATCAGCCCCAGCATTTT
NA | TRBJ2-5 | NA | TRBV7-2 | CASSRDFEETQYF | TGTGCCAGCAGCAGGGACTTCGAAGAGACCCAGTACTTC
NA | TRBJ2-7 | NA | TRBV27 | CASSVRESSYEQYF | TGTGCCAGCTCTGTTCGGGAGAGCTCCTACGAGCAGTACTTC
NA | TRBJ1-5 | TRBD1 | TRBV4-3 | CASSQDRGHSNQPQHF | TGCGCCAGCAGCCAAGACAGGGGGCATAGCAATCAGCCCCAGCATTTT
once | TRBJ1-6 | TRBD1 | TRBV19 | CASSTTGGGSPLHF | TGTGCCAGTAGTACGACAGGGGGCGGGTCACCCCTCCACTTT
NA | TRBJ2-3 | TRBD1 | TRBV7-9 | CASSYTGGDTDTQYF | TGTGCCAGCAGCTATACAGGGGGCGACACAGATACGCAGTATTTT
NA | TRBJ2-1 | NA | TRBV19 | CASSAPGSYNEQFF | TGTGCCAGTAGTGCTCCCGGTTCCTACAATGAGCAGTTCTTC
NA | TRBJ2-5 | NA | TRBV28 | CASSLPSGDDQETQYF | TGTGCCAGCAGTTTACCGAGCGGAGACGACCAAGAGACCCAGTACTTC
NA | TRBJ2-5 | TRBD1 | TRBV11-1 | CASSPGTGWETQYF | TGTGCCAGCAGCCCAGGGACAGGGTGGGAGACCCAGTACTTC
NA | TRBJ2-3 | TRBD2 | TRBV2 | CASSEISLAGGGTDTQYF | TGTGCCAGCAGTGAAATTTCCTTGGCGGGGGGTGGCACAGATACGCAGTATTTT
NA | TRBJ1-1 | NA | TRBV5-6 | CASSQVMNTEAFF | TGTGCCAGCAGCCAGGTGATGAACACTGAAGCTTTCTTT
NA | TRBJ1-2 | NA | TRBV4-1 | CASSQVLRDMGYTF | TGCGCCAGCAGCCAAGTTCTCCGGGATATGGGCTACACCTTC
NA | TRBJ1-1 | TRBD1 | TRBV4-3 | CASSQSSGGTEAFF | TGCGCCAGCAGCCAGAGCTCAGGGGGCACTGAAGCTTTCTTT
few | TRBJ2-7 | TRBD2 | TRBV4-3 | CASSQDGLGAGGSYEQYF | TGCGCCAGCAGCCAAGATGGTTTGGGAGCGGGAGGGTCCTACGAGCAGTACTTC
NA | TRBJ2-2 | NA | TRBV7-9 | CASSLGGLPPWELFF | TGTGCCAGCAGCTTAGGGGGCCTGCCGCCCTGGGAGCTGTTTTTT
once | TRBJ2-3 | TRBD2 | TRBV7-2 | CASSSMGLATDTQYF | TGTGCCAGCAGCTCAATGGGACTAGCAACTGATACGCAGTATTTT
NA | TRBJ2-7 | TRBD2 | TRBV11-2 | CASSLTTPLAGFSYEQYF | TGTGCCAGCAGCTTAACGACCCCCCTAGCGGGGTTCTCCTACGAGCAGTACTTC
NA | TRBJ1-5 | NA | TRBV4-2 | CASSPLEKDQPQHF | TGTGCCAGCAGCCCTTTGGAGAAAGATCAGCCCCAGCATTTT
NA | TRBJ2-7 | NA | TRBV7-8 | CASSLVLREQYF | TGTGCCAGCAGCTTAGTCCTGCGCGAGCAGTACTTC
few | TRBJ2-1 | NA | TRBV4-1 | CASSRSQGIPYNEQFF | TGCGCCAGCAGCCGATCTCAGGGTATCCCCTACAATGAGCAGTTCTTC
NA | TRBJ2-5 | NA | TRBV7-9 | CASSLREETQYF | TGTGCCAGCAGCCTCAGGGAAGAGACCCAGTACTTC
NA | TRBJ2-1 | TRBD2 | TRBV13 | CASSLETSGTSNEQFF | TGTGCCAGCAGCTTGGAGACTAGCGGGACTAGCAATGAGCAGTTCTTC
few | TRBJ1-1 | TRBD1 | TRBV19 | CASSRRTGRDTEAFF | TGTGCCAGTAGTAGGCGGACAGGGAGGGACACTGAAGCTTTCTTT
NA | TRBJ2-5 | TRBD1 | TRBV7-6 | CASSSTGVRETQYF | TGTGCCAGCAGCTCTACAGGGGTCCGGGAGACCCAGTACTTC
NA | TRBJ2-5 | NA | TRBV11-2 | CASSPQIQETQYF | TGTGCCAGCAGCCCACAGATCCAAGAGACCCAGTACTTC
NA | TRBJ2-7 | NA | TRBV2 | CASSVQGYEQYF | TGTGCCAGCAGTGTACAGGGTTACGAGCAGTACTTC
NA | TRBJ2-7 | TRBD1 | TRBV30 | CALSRDRSYEQYF | TGTGCCCTATCCCGGGACAGATCCTACGAGCAGTACTTC
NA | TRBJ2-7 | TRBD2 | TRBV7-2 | CASSLPRGSGSSYEQYF | TGTGCCAGCAGCTTGCCGCGAGGCAGCGGGAGTAGCTACGAGCAGTACTTC
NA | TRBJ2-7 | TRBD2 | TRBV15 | CATSRDRDSGRYEQYF | TGTGCCACCAGCAGAGATCGGGATAGCGGGAGGTACGAGCAGTACTTC
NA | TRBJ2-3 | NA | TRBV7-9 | CASSQRTDSGTSTDTQYF | TGTGCCAGCAGTCAAAGAACGGACAGCGGGACTAGCACAGATACGCAGTATTTT
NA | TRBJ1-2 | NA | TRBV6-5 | CASSYGGSPTGYGYTF | TGTGCCAGCAGTTATGGAGGGTCCCCTACCGGCTATGGCTACACCTTC
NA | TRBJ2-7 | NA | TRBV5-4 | CASSPAGTSTYEQYF | TGTGCCAGCAGCCCGGCCGGGACAAGTACCTACGAGCAGTACTTC
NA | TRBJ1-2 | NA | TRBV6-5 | CASKLAQGSFSYTF | TGTGCCAGCAAGTTGGCCCAGGGAAGTTTTAGCTACACCTTC
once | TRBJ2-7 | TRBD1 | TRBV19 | CASKGTGGREQYF | TGTGCCAGTAAAGGGACAGGGGGCCGCGAGCAGTACTTC
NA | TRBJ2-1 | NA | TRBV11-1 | CASSLKGGEAFLEQFF | TGTGCCAGCAGCTTAAAGGGGGGGGAGGCTTTTCTTGAGCAGTTCTTC
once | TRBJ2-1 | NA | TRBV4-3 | CASSQGPSIGNEQFF | TGCGCCAGCAGCCAAGGTCCTAGCATAGGCAATGAGCAGTTCTTC
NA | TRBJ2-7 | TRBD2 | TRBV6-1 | CASSEEASGSYEQYF | TGTGCCAGCAGTGAAGAAGCTAGCGGGAGCTACGAGCAGTACTTC
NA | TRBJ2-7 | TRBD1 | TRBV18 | CASSPGGTGGFEQYF | TGTGCCAGCTCACCCGGTGGGACAGGGGGTTTCGAGCAGTACTTC
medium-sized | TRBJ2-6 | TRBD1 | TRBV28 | CASTPGQLSGANVLTF | TGTGCCAGCACCCCGGGACAGCTCTCTGGGGCCAACGTCCTGACTTTC
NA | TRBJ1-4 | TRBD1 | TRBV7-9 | CASSSGGQINEKLFF | TGTGCCAGCAGCTCAGGGGGACAGATAAATGAAAAACTGTTTTTT
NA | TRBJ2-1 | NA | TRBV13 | CASSISSYNEQFF | TGTGCCAGCAGCATTAGCTCCTACAATGAGCAGTTCTTC
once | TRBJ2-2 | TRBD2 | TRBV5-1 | CASRGLAENTGELFF | TGCGCCAGCAGGGGACTAGCGGAAAACACCGGGGAGCTGTTTTTT
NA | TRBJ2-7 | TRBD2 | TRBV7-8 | CASSPGLAGRIYEQYF | TGTGCCAGCAGCCCCGGACTAGCGGGAAGGATCTACGAGCAGTACTTC
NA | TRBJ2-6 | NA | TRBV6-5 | CASDSGSGANVLTF | TGTGCCAGCGATTCCGGCTCTGGGGCCAACGTCCTGACTTTC
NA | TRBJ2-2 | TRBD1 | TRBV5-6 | CASSAGTGSNTGELFF | TGTGCCAGCAGCGCGGGGACAGGTTCGAACACCGGGGAGCTGTTTTTT